These 32 T cell receptor beta chains share one sample of origin, sequenced in a study of regulatory T cells in long-lasting Graves disease. Indicated time point: persistent/refractory GD, antithyroid drugs over 5 years with positive TRAb. Preparation of the TCR library used RNA extracted from PBMCs. Assembly of TCR beta libraries relied on iRepertoire HTBI primers together with Arm-PCR of CDR3 regions. Via MiXCR, TCRdb re-called the multiplex PCR reads, giving one row per CDR3 protein. The sample has 500,000 to 700,000 distinct CDR3 sequences, around 30% seen once; the top ten hold under 55%. Sequences were derived from peripheral blood mononuclear cells (PBMCs), sampled when the disease was refractory, from a patient treated with antithyroid drugs. These receptors all come from a female donor with Graves disease.

In regard to this clonotype: One end of the junction varies from germline; a read error may be responsible. The chain joins TRBV12-3 or TRBV12-4 to TRBJ1-5; TRBD1 might be the D (5 bases). CDR3 size: 13 residues. As DNA, the CDR3 is TGTGCCAGCAGTTTAACAGGCAATCGGCCCCAGCATTTT. It codes for CASSLTGNRPQHF.

Remarks on this clonotype: The junction shows a germline mismatch at one end, possibly a read error. The chain uses TRBV5-1 and TRBJ1-1; a possible D gene is TRBD1 (5 bases). The CDR3 loop spans 17 amino acids. Per the germline V gene, CDR1 is SGHRS and CDR2 is YFSETQ. CDR3 sequence reads: CAGSLPQAFGKNTEAFF. The CDR3 DNA follows: TGCGCCGGCAGCTTGCCACAGGCCTTCGGGAAGAACACTGAAGCTTTCTTT.

The J gene is TRBJ1-6, the V gene TRBV3-1; D ambiguous. This CDR3 contains 14 residues. CDR1 LGHDT and CDR2 YNNKEL come from the germline V gene (reference sequence). V lost 5 bases and J 7 bases, leaving 12 bases between the germline ends. CDR3 in amino acids: CASSVKGVNSPLHF. In nucleotides, the CDR3 is TGTGCCAGCAGCGTAAAGGGAGTGAATTCACCCCTCCACTTT.

Worth noting for this clonotype: A much larger clone differs by one base, so this may be a read error. The chain carries TRBV19 and TRBJ2-5, with TRBD2 matching over 13 bases. Germline CDR1 reads LNHDA; CDR2 reads SQIVND (reference sequence). CDR3 size: 16 residues. The V and J ends lost 6 bases and 7 bases, in that order; junction bases with no gene match: 11. The CDR3 protein is CASSKGLAGPVGTQYF. In DNA form, the CDR3 reads TGTGCCAGTAGCAAGGGACTAGCGGGACCGGTGGGGACCCAGTACTTC.

A note on this clonotype: At one end, the junction sequence differs from germline, possibly due to a read error. The chain has TRBV6-4 and TRBJ1-2; D ambiguous. Per the germline V gene, CDR1 is MRHNA and CDR2 is SNTAGT. CDR3 size: 12 residues. The CDR3 protein is CASKSSNHGYTF. CDR3 sequence (DNA): TGTGCCAGCAAATCATCTAACCATGGCTACACCTTC.

This clonotype was seen only a few times. This sequence joins TRBV6-2 or TRBV6-3 and TRBJ2-6, with 10 bases identical to TRBD2. The CDR3 sequence is 18 residues long. V dropped 5 bases and J dropped 2; count of bases not matched to a gene: 9. Germline lookup yields CDR1 MNHEY and CDR2 SVGEGT. CDR3 sequence reads: CASSAQREGLAGANVLTF. The CDR3 DNA is TGTGCCAGCAGTGCCCAGCGGGAGGGCCTTGCTGGGGCCAACGTCCTGACTTTC.

The chain links TRBV7-9 to TRBJ1-2, with D uncertain. The V end lost 5 bases, the J end lost 4 bases, and 14 bases lay between the germline ends. Germline V CDR1 and CDR2: SEHNR, FQNEAQ (reference sequence). The CDR3 is made up of 14 amino acids. As DNA, the CDR3 is TGTGCCAGCAGCCCGGCGGGCCTTTCCTATGGCTACACCTTC. The encoded protein is CASSPAGLSYGYTF.

As regards this clonotype: A much larger clone is a single base away; this may be a read error. The chain carries TRBV7-2 and TRBJ1-4; TRBD1 aligns across 9 bases. Trimming removed 5 bases from V and 7 bases from J; junction bases left unmatched: 5. In germline, CDR1 is SGHTA, CDR2 FQGNSA. This CDR3 contains 14 residues. CDR3 in DNA: TGTGCCAGCAGCCACAGGGGGCAAGGTGAAAAACTGTTTTTT. Encoded protein: CASSHRGQGEKLFF. The whole variable domain, remainder taken from reference TRBV7-2 and TRBJ1-4, is GAGVSQSPSNKVTEKGKDVELRCDPISGHTALYWYRQSLGQGLEFLIYFQGNSAPDKSGLPSDRFSAERTGGSVSTLTIQRTQQEDSAVYLCASSHRGQGEKLFFGSGTQLSVL.

At least ten counts were recorded for this clonotype. The rearrangement uses TRBV28 and TRBJ1-1; tentative D call: TRBD1 (6 bases). Trimming pared 5 bases from V and 4 bases from J, leaving 17 bases between. The CDR3 is 15 residues long. Germline CDR1 and CDR2: MDHEN and SYDVKM. The CDR3 DNA sequence: TGTGCCAGCAGTCGTAGTTACAGGGTCTCCACTGAAGCTTTCTTT. Translation gives CASSRSYRVSTEAFF.

The chain recombines TRBV7-6 with TRBJ2-7; weak D call: TRBD1 (6 bases). The length of the CDR3 is 16 residues. Germline CDR1 is SGHVS and CDR2 is FNYEAQ. Deletions cut 4 bases from V and 5 bases from J, with 21 bases between. The CDR3 coding sequence is TGTGCCAGCAGCTCAATGGAAGGGGGAGAGGCCCACGAGCAGTACTTC. It yields the protein CASSSMEGGEAHEQYF.

The J gene is TRBJ2-2, the V gene TRBV13, with 10 bases lining up with TRBD2. Unmatched junction bases numbered 3, after V lost 2 bases and J lost 3 bases. The CDR3 is 16 residues long. CDR1 PRHDT and CDR2 FYEKMQ come from the germline V gene (reference sequence). DNA of the CDR3: TGTGCCAGCAGCTTAAGGGGACTAGCGCACACCGGGGAGCTGTTTTTT. It encodes CASSLRGLAHTGELFF.

The chain has TRBV15 and TRBJ1-2, with D perhaps TRBD1 (5 bases). Trimming took off 2 bases at V and 1 base at J, with 8 bases between the two ends. The germline V gene has CDR1 LNHNV and CDR2 YYDKDF (reference sequence). This CDR3 is built from 14 residues. In DNA, the CDR3 is TGTGCCACCAGCAGATCCAGGGTTAACTATGGCTACACCTTC. The encoded protein is CATSRSRVNYGYTF.

This clonotype was seen ten or more times. The chain joins TRBV11-2 to TRBJ1-1; 8 bases agree with TRBD1. The V gene's germline CDR1 is SGHAT and CDR2 FQNNGV. The CDR3 sequence is 14 residues long. V was pared by 5 bases and J by 3 bases, with 5 bases of the junction left unmatched. The CDR3 loop reads CASSPGQGYTEAFF. For the CDR3, the DNA is TGTGCCAGCAGCCCTGGACAGGGTTACACTGAAGCTTTCTTT.

This clonotype was picked up a small number of times. The rearrangement links TRBV20-1 to TRBJ1-1, with 7 bases lining up with TRBD1. CDR3 length: 15 residues. Trimming took 3 bases from V and 1 from J; bases not matched to a gene: 8. The germline CDR1 and CDR2 sequences are DFQATT and SNEGSKA (reference sequence). The CDR3, as DNA: TGCAGTGCTAGCCCAGGGGGATTGACGAACACTGAAGCTTTCTTT. As protein: CSASPGGLTNTEAFF.

Many counts were recorded for this clonotype. CDR3 coding DNA: TGTGCCAGCAGCATTCGGACAGGAACGAACACCGGGGAGCTGTTTTTT. It specifies CASSIRTGTNTGELFF. V and J are TRBV11-3 and TRBJ2-2, with TRBD1 identical over 7 bases. With V trimmed by 5 bases and J by 0 bases, 6 bases remained unmatched. This CDR3 contains 16 residues. Looked up from germline, CDR1 is SGHNT and CDR2 is YENEEA.

In this sample, this clonotype turned up many times. The V call is TRBV6-1, the J call TRBJ2-7; either TRBD1 or TRBD2 may supply D (5 bases each). This CDR3 spans 14 amino acids. Germline lookup yields CDR1 MNHNS and CDR2 SASEGT. V was clipped by 7 bases and J by 2 bases, with 15 bases between them. The CDR3 region has the DNA TGTGCCAGCACATTTGGGACCCAAGCCTACGAGCAGTACTTC. Amino acid sequence: CASTFGTQAYEQYF.

This chain uses TRBV18 with TRBJ1-1, with 9 bases fitting TRBD1. CDR1 KGHSH and CDR2 LQKENI come from the germline V gene. With 5 bases clipped from V and 3 bases from J, the junction kept 7 bases outside the gene matches. The CDR3 extends over 15 amino acids. This CDR3 reads CASSGQGMGYTEAFF. The CDR3 DNA reads as TGTGCCAGCTCAGGACAGGGGATGGGATACACTGAAGCTTTCTTT.

This clonotype was seen many times. V is TRBV12-3 or TRBV12-4 and J is TRBJ1-2; D gene ambiguous. The CDR3 totals 13 residues. The V gene lost 6 bases and the J gene lost 4 bases, with 12 bases spanning the gap. The CDR3 spells CASSGLAVYGYTF. CDR3 in DNA: TGTGCCAGCAGCGGCTTAGCGGTCTATGGCTACACCTTC.

This clonotype was counted many times. The chain uses TRBV6-1 and TRBJ1-2, with D possibly TRBD1 on 6 matching bases. The V end lost 8 bases, the J end lost 0 bases, and 19 bases lay between the germline ends. There are 16 residues in the CDR3. Germline assignment: CDR1 MNHNS and CDR2 SASEGT. CDR3 nucleotide sequence: TGTGCCAGCTCCAAAAGGGACACGACCTCTAACTATGGCTACACCTTC. Translation gives CASSKRDTTSNYGYTF.

The sample holds many counts of this clonotype. The rearrangement links TRBV2 to TRBJ1-2; D is perhaps TRBD1 (5 bases). CDR3 length: 13 residues. CDR1 is SNHLY and CDR2 is FYNNEI in the germline V gene. V lost 6 bases and J lost 2, with 10 bases in between. CDR3 coding DNA: TGTGCCAGCAGCAGGGCGTCGAACTATGGCTACACCTTC. Encoded protein: CASSRASNYGYTF.

This clonotype was observed a single time. The rearrangement links TRBV6-1 to TRBJ2-1; TRBD2 might be the D (6 bases). The V end lost 7 bases, the J end lost 10 bases, and 14 bases lay between the germline ends. Germline assignment: CDR1 MNHNS and CDR2 SASEGT. The CDR3 covers 12 residues. The CDR3 DNA sequence: TGTGCCAGCATTGTGGGACTGGGGGAGCAGTTCTTC. This translates into CASIVGLGEQFF.

This clonotype came up a few times. The chain links TRBV28 to TRBJ1-6; D might be TRBD1 (5 bases). Trimming shortened V by 1 base and J by 0 bases, and 10 bases separated the two germline ends. The CDR3 loop spans 17 amino acids. Per germline, CDR1 MDHEN and CDR2 SYDVKM. The DNA of the CDR3 is TGTGCCAGCAGTTTATACACAGGAGTCTCCTATAATTCACCCCTCCACTTT. It encodes CASSLYTGVSYNSPLHF.

This clonotype was counted a few times. The V call is TRBV6-1, the J call TRBJ2-7, with TRBD2 matching over 10 bases. Germline V CDR1 and CDR2: MNHNS, SASEGT. Trimming removed 6 bases from V and 3 bases from J; junction bases left unmatched: 2. This CDR3 is built from 13 residues. The CDR3 bases are TGTGCCAGCAGGGAGCGGGAGGGCTACGAGCAGTACTTC. This encodes CASREREGYEQYF.

This rearrangement joins TRBV6-1 to TRBJ2-2; D not certain. This CDR3 has 13 residues. The germline V and J ends were trimmed by 7 bases and 6 bases, with 12 bases remaining between them. CDR1 and CDR2 (germline): MNHNS, SASEGT. The CDR3 here is CASKLRVSGELFF. DNA of the CDR3: TGTGCCAGCAAGTTAAGGGTTTCCGGGGAGCTGTTTTTT.

This clonotype was counted only a few times. The CDR3 spells CATSRDPEGRTGNTIYF. The CDR3 region has the DNA TGTGCCACCAGCAGAGATCCGGAGGGACGGACTGGAAACACCATATATTTT. This chain links TRBV15 with TRBJ1-3; maybe TRBD1 (5 bases). Germline loops: CDR1 LNHNV, CDR2 YYDKDF (reference sequence). Trimming stripped 0 bases from V and 2 bases from J, with 14 bases between. This CDR3 has 17 amino acids.

This clonotype has ten or more counts. The genes are TRBV11-3 and TRBJ1-2; D ambiguous. This CDR3 is built from 13 residues. In germline, CDR1 is SGHNT, CDR2 YENEEA. Trimming pared 8 bases from V and 3 bases from J, leaving 13 bases between. Here the CDR3 reads CASLHRGDYGYTF. The CDR3 DNA is TGTGCCAGCCTCCACCGTGGAGACTATGGCTACACCTTC.

This clonotype was counted many times. This sequence joins TRBV12-5 and TRBJ1-1; 8 bases match TRBD1. Germline V CDR1 and CDR2: LGHNT, FRNRAP. Unmatched junction bases numbered 7, after V lost 7 bases and J lost 0 bases. This CDR3 region has 15 residues. Here the CDR3 DNA reads TGTGCTAGTGATGGCAGGGGACAGGTGAACACTGAAGCTTTCTTT. Translating it yields CASDGRGQVNTEAFF.

The rearrangement uses TRBV10-3 and TRBJ1-1, with 7 nucleotides matching TRBD1. The junction had 4 bases not matched to a gene; V was cut back by 6 bases and J by 0 bases. In germline, CDR1 is ENHRY, CDR2 SYGVKD. The CDR3 consists of 14 residues. CDR3 nucleotide sequence: TGTGCCATCAGGGGGACAGTCATGAACACTGAAGCTTTCTTT. This encodes CAIRGTVMNTEAFF.

This clonotype was seen more than once but under ten times. The CDR3 is CASSTSSSEQYF. CDR3 DNA: TGTGCCAGCAGCACCTCTAGCTCCGAGCAGTACTTC. V and J are TRBV7-9 and TRBJ2-7, with a possible D match to TRBD2 (5 bases). The CDR3 consists of 12 residues. V was cut by 5 bases and J by 6 bases, with 11 bases left in between. CDR1 and CDR2 (germline): SEHNR, FQNEAQ (reference sequence).

The chain carries TRBV6-1 and TRBJ2-2; D possibly corresponds to TRBD2 (5 bases). The CDR3 length is 14 residues. Trimming removed 11 bases from V and 6 bases from J, with 19 bases in between. Germline loops: CDR1 MNHNS, CDR2 SASEGT. Here the CDR3 reads CAARMPGKAGELFF. The CDR3 region has the DNA TGTGCCGCCAGGATGCCGGGGAAGGCCGGGGAGCTGTTTTTT.

The chain links TRBV20-1 to TRBJ2-1; 10 bases agree with TRBD2. V lost 4 bases and J lost 4; bases outside the gene matches: 7. The CDR3 runs to 15 residues. The V gene's germline CDR1 is DFQATT and CDR2 SNEGSKA (reference sequence). For the CDR3, the DNA is TGCAGTGCTATCCCCGGGACTAGCGCATACAATGAGCAGTTCTTC. It is translated as CSAIPGTSAYNEQFF.

The V call is TRBV12-3 or TRBV12-4, the J call TRBJ1-4; D perhaps matches TRBD1 (6 bases). The CDR3 has 14 amino acids. Deletions cut 7 bases from V and 8 bases from J, with 17 bases between. The CDR3 DNA sequence: TGTGCCAGCACCGGGGACACGGGCAGGGAAAAACTGTTTTTT. Amino acids: CASTGDTGREKLFF.